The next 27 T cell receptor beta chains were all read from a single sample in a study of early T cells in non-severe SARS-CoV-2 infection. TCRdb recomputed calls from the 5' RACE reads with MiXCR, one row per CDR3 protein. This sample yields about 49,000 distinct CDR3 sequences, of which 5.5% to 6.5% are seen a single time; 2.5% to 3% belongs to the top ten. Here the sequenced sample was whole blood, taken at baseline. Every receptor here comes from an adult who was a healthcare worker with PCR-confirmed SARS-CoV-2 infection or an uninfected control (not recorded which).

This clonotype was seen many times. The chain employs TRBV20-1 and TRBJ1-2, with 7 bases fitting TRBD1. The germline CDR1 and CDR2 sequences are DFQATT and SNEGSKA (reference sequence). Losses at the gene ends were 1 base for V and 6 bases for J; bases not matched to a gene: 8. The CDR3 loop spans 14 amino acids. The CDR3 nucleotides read TGCAGTGCTAGAGTCCCTCCAGGGGGTGATGGCTACACCTTC. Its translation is CSARVPPGGDGYTF.

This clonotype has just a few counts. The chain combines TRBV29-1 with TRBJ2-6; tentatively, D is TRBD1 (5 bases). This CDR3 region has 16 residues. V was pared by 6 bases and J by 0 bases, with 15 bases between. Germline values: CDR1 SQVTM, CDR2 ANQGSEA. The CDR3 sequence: CSVQSDIGSGANVLTF. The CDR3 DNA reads TGCAGCGTCCAATCGGACATCGGCTCTGGGGCCAACGTCCTGACTTTC.

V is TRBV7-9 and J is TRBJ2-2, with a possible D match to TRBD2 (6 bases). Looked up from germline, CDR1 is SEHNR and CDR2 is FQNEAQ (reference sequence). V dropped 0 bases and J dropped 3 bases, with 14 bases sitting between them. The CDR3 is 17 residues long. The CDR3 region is CASSLAGLGGDTGELFF. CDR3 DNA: TGTGCCAGCAGCTTAGCGGGACTGGGAGGCGACACCGGGGAGCTGTTTTTT.

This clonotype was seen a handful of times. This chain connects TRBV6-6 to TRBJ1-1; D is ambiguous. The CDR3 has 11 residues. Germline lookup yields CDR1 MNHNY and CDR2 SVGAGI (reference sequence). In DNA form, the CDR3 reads TGTGCGTGCGGTTTGAACACTGAAGCTTTCTTT. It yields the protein CACGLNTEAFF.

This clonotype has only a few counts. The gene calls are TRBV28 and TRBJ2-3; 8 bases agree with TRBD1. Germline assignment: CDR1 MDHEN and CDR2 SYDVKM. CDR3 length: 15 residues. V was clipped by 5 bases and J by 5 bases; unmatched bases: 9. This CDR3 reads CASSSPGTGQDTQYF. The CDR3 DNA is TGTGCCAGCAGTAGTCCGGGGACAGGCCAAGATACGCAGTATTTT.

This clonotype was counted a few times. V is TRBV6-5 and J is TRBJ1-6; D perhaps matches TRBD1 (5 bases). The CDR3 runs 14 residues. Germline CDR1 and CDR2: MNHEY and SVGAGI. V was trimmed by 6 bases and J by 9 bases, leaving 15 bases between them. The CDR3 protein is CASRLGQGVSPLHF. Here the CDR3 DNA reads TGTGCCAGCAGACTTGGGCAGGGAGTTTCACCCCTCCACTTT.

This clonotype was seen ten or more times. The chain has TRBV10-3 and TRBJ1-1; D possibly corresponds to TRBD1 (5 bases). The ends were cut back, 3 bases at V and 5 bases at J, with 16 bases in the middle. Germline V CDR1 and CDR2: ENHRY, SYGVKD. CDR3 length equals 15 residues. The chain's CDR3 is CAISDQGVDGTEAFF. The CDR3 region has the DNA TGTGCCATCAGTGACCAGGGCGTGGATGGTACTGAAGCTTTCTTT.

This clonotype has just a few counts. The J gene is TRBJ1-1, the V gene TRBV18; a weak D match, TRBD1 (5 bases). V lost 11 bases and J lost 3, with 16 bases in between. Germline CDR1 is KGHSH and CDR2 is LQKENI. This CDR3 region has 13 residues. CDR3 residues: CAGVRGGDTEAFF. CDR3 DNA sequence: TGTGCCGGGGTGAGGGGTGGCGACACTGAAGCTTTCTTT.

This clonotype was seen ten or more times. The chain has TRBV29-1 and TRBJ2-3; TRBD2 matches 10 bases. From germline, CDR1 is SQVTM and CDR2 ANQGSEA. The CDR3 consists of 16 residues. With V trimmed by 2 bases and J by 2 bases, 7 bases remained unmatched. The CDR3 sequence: CSVELGTSENTDTQYF. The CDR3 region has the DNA TGCAGCGTTGAACTGGGGACTAGCGAGAACACAGATACGCAGTATTTT.

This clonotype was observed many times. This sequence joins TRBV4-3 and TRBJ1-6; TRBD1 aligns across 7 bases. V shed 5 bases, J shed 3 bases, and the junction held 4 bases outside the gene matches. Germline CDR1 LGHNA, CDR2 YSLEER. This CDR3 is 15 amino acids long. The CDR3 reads CASSKGQLYNSPLHF. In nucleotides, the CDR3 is TGCGCCAGCAGCAAGGGACAGCTCTATAATTCACCCCTCCACTTT.

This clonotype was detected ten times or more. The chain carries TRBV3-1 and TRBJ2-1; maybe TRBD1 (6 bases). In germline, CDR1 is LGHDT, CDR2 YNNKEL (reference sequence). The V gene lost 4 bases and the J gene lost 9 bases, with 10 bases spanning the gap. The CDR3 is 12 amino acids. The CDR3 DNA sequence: TGTGCCAGCAGCCCGACAGGTTTTGAGCAGTTCTTC. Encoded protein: CASSPTGFEQFF.

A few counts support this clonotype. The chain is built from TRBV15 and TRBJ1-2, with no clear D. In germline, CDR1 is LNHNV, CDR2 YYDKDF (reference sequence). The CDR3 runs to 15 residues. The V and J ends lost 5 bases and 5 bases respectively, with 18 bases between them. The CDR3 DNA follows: TGTGCCACCAGCCCCAGGCCTCAAACTCCTTATGGCTACACCTTC. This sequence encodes CATSPRPQTPYGYTF.

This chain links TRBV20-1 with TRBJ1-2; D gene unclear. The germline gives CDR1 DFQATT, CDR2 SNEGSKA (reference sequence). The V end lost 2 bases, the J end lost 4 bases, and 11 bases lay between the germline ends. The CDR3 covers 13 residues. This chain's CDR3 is CSARPVTSYGYTF. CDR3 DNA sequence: TGCAGTGCTAGACCCGTGACTAGCTATGGCTACACCTTC.

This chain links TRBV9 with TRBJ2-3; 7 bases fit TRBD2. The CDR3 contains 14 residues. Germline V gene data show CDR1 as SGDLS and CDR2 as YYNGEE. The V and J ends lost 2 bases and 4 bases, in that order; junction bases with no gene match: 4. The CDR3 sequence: CASSVPLAADTQYF. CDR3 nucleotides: TGTGCCAGCAGCGTCCCCCTAGCGGCAGATACGCAGTATTTT.

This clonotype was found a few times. CDR3 loop: CASREPGQLNSPLHF. Here the CDR3 DNA reads TGTGCCAGCAGGGAACCCGGACAGCTGAATTCACCCCTCCACTTT. The rearrangement uses TRBV6-6 and TRBJ1-6; D is possibly TRBD1 (6 bases). Deletions cut 6 bases from V and 7 bases from J, with 16 bases between. CDR1 MNHNY and CDR2 SVGAGI come from the germline V gene (reference sequence). The CDR3 covers 15 residues.

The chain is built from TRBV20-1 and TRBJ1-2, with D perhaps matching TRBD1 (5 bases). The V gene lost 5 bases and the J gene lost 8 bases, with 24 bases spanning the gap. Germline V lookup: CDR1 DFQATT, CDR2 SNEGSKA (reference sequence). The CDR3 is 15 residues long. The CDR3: CSAPNSRTRRLGYTF. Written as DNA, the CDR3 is TGCAGTGCTCCTAATTCCCGGACAAGGCGATTAGGCTACACCTTC.

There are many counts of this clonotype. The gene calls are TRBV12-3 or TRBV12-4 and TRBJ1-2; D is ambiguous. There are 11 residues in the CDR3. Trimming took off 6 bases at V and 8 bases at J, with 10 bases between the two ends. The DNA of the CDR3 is TGTGCCAGCAGCCCCGAGACAGGCTACACCTTC. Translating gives CASSPETGYTF.

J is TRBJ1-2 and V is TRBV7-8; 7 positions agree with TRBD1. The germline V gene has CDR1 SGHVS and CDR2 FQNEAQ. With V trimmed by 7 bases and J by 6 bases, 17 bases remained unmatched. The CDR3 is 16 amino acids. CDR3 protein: CASTSSLERGRDGYTF. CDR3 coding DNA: TGTGCCAGCACGTCGAGCCTGGAGAGGGGGCGGGATGGCTACACCTTC.

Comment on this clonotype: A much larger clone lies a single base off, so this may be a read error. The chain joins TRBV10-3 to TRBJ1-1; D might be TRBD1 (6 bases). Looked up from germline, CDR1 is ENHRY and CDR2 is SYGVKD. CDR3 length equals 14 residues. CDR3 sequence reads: CAISDGSGETVAFF. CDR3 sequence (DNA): TGTGCCATCAGTGACGGATCAGGGGAAACTGTAGCTTTCTTT.

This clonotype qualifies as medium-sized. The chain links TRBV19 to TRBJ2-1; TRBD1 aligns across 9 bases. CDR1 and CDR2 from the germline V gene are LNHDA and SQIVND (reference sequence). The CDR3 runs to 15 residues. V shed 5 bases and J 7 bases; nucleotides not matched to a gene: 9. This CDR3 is CASSQRGQGLNEQFF. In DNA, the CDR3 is TGTGCCAGTAGTCAGAGGGGACAGGGCCTGAATGAGCAGTTCTTC.

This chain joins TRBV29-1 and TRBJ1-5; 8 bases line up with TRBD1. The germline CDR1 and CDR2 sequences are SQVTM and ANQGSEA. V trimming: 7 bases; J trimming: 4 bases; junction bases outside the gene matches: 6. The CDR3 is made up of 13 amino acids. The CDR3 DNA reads TGCAGCGCCCGACAGGGGCTGAATCAGCCCCAGCATTTT. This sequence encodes CSARQGLNQPQHF. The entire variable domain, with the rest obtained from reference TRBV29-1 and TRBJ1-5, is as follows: SAVISQKPSRDICQRGTSLTIQCQVDSQVTMMFWYRQQPGQSLTLIATANQGSEATYESGFVIDKFPISRPNLTFSTLTVSNMSPEDSSIYLCSARQGLNQPQHFGDGTRLSIL.

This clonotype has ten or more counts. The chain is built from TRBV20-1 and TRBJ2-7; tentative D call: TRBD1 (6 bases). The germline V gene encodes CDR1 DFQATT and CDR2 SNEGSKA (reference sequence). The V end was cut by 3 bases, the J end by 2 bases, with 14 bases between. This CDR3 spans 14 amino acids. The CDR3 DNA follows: TGCAGTGCTAGCGACGACAGGCCAACCTACGAGCAGTACTTC. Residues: CSASDDRPTYEQYF.

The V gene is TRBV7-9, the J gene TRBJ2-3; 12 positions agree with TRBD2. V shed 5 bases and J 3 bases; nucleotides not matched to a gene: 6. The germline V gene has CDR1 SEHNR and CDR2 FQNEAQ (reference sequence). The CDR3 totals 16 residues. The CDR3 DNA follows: TGTGCCAGCAGCCCCACTAGCGGGGGGATGACAGATACGCAGTATTTT. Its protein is CASSPTSGGMTDTQYF.

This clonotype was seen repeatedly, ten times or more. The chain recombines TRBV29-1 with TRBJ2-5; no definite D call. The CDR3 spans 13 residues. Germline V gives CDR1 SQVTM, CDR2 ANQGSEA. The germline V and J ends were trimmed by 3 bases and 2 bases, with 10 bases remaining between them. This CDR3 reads CSVEVGKQETQYF. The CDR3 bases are TGCAGCGTTGAGGTCGGTAAACAAGAGACCCAGTACTTC.

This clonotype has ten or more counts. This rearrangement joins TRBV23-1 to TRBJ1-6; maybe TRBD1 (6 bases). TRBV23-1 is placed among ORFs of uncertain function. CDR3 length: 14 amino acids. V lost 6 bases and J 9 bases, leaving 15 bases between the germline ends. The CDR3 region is CASSQRDICSPLHF. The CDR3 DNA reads TGCGCCAGCAGCCAACGGGACATATGTTCACCCCTCCACTTT.

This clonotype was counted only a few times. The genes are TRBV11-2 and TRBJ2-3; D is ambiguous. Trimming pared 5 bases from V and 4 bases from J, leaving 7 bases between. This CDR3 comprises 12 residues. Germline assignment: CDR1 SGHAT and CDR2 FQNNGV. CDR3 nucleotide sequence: TGTGCCAGCAGCCCAAACGCAGATACGCAGTATTTT. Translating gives CASSPNADTQYF.

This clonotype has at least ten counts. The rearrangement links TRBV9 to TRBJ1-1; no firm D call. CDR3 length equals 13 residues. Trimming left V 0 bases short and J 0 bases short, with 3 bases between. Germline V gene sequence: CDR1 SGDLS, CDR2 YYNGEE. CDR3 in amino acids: CASSVGMNTEAFF. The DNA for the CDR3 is TGTGCCAGCAGCGTAGGGATGAACACTGAAGCTTTCTTT.